These 9 T cell receptor beta chains share one sample of origin, sequenced in a study of T cells in Graves' hyperthyroidism and ophthalmopathy. Amplification targeted TCR beta CDR3 regions from RNA transcripts. When the TCR CDR3 underwent first-round RT-PCR, the HTBI primer set was used. TCRdb fed the multiplex PCR reads into MiXCR, producing one record per CDR3 protein. The sample consists of 620,000 or so distinct CDR3 sequences, 13% to 15% of them appearing once. Sample: blood. All receptors come from a woman aged 50 to 65 with Graves' ophthalmopathy.

There are many counts of this clonotype. The genes are TRBV6-5 and TRBJ2-7, with 7 bases lining up with TRBD2. Germline V gene data show CDR1 as MNHEY and CDR2 as SVGAGI. The V gene end was trimmed by 0 bases and the J gene end by 10 bases; junction bases not matched to a gene: 12. The CDR3 consists of 15 residues. The CDR3 sequence is CASSYSAGNLRGQYF. CDR3 in DNA: TGTGCCAGCAGTTACTCAGCGGGGAACCTACGAGGACAGTACTTC.

This clonotype was picked up many times. The chain carries TRBV5-5 and TRBJ2-4; 8 positions match TRBD2. Germline V CDR1 and CDR2: SGHKS, YYEKEE (reference sequence). This CDR3 has 14 amino acids. V shed 5 bases, J shed 6 bases, and the junction held 7 bases outside the gene matches. CDR3 region: CASRTGRAANIQYF. DNA for the CDR3: TGTGCCAGCAGAACCGGGAGGGCCGCAAACATTCAGTACTTC.

Only a few counts were recorded for this clonotype. Germline is not matched at one junction end, which may reflect a read error. DNA of the CDR3: TGTGCCAGCAACCAAGGTACTAGCGGGGCTTACGAGCAGTACTTC. Its translation is CASNQGTSGAYEQYF. This chain joins TRBV4-2 and TRBJ2-7; 10 bases agree with TRBD2. Looked up from germline, CDR1 is LGHNA and CDR2 is YNFKEQ. The CDR3 length is 15 residues.

The table lists this clonotype with many counts. This chain joins TRBV6-2 or TRBV6-3 and TRBJ1-2; no clear D gene. V lost 2 bases to trimming and J lost 4 bases, with 11 bases between them. CDR1 is MNHEY, CDR2 SVGEGT, per germline. CDR3 length: 14 residues. The CDR3 loop is CASSYAALLYGYTF. The CDR3 bases are TGTGCCAGCAGTTACGCAGCCCTACTCTATGGCTACACCTTC.

V usage is TRBV20-1 and J usage is TRBJ2-3; 11 bases fit TRBD2. V was clipped by 5 bases and J by 1 base; unmatched bases: 2. CDR3 length equals 14 residues. The germline V gene has CDR1 DFQATT and CDR2 SNEGSKA (reference sequence). The CDR3 is CSAGSGRGTDTQYF. The CDR3 coding sequence is TGCAGTGCTGGTAGCGGGAGGGGCACAGATACGCAGTATTTT.

This clonotype was detected many times. The rearrangement joins TRBV2 to TRBJ2-2; 9 bases fit TRBD2. V was pared by 5 bases and J by 4 bases, with 8 bases of the junction left unmatched. Looked up from germline, CDR1 is SNHLY and CDR2 is FYNNEI. The CDR3 covers 16 residues. Here the CDR3 DNA reads TGTGCCAGCAGTCGGACTAGCGTCCTACTCACCGGGGAGCTGTTTTTT. Translation gives CASSRTSVLLTGELFF. Based on the CDR3 plus reference TRBV2 and TRBJ2-2, the full variable domain is EPEVTQTPSHQVTQMGQEVILRCVPISNHLYFYWYRQILGQKVEFLVSFYNNEISEKSEIFDDQFSVERPDGSNFTLKIRSTKLEDSAMYFCASSRTSVLLTGELFFGEGSRLTVL.

This clonotype has a count of ten or more. CDR3 bases: TGTGCCAGCAGCTTAGCCCTAGCGGGAGTGGGAGATACGCAGTATTTT. Its translation is CASSLALAGVGDTQYF. The rearrangement joins TRBV7-2 to TRBJ2-3; TRBD2 matches 10 bases. The CDR3 consists of 16 residues. CDR1 and CDR2 (germline): SGHTA, FQGNSA. V trimming: 0 bases; J trimming: 5 bases; junction bases outside the gene matches: 5.

The chain couples TRBV27 to TRBJ1-2, with D possibly TRBD1 on 5 matching bases. V was trimmed by 4 bases and J by 8 bases, leaving 14 bases between them. The CDR3 contains 13 residues. CDR1 and CDR2 (germline): MNHEY, SMNVEV (reference sequence). CDR3 residues: CASSWGPSGGYTF. The CDR3 DNA reads TGTGCCAGCAGTTGGGGACCGTCTGGCGGCTACACCTTC.

This rearrangement joins TRBV6-2 or TRBV6-3 to TRBJ2-1; the match to TRBD1 covers 8 bases. V trimming: 5 bases; J trimming: 1 base; junction bases outside the gene matches: 4. Germline-derived CDR1 and CDR2 are MNHEY and SVGEGT. The CDR3 is 15 amino acids. CDR3: CASSQDRASYNEQFF. In DNA form, the CDR3 reads TGTGCCAGCAGTCAGGACAGGGCATCCTACAATGAGCAGTTCTTC.